This T cell receptor (beta chain) appears in the sequencing data of a study of blood T cells in healthy people across ages. Using a J-beta primer mix together with a sample-barcoded 5' primer, a second PCR was run for roughly 6 to 12 cycles. The template-switch adaptor, which had 12 random nucleotides, put a tag on each cDNA molecule. TCRdb analysed the 5' RACE reads with MiXCR anew, one entry per CDR3 protein. This sample yields over 950,000 distinct CDR3 sequences, of which roughly 47% are seen a single time; over 20% belongs to the top ten. Per individual sample, total RNA of at least 6 micrograms was extracted. Germline CDR1 is SGHTA and CDR2 is FQGTGA. The CDR3 covers 14 residues. V was pared by 2 bases and J by 4 bases, with 11 bases between.

Sequences were obtained from blood. This clonotype originated in an older woman in good health. The chain employs TRBV7-3 and TRBJ1-1; D may be TRBD1 (5 bases). CDR3 nucleotides: TGTGCCAGCAGCTTAGGGGCCTCGGGCACTGAAGCTTTCTTT. Its translation is CASSLGASGTEAFF.